Detailed here is one T cell receptor beta chain. No antigen is known for it. The repertoire was sequenced with immunoSEQ multiplex PCR; TCRdb's copy has only in-frame clones and lacks some. The sample carries about 82,000 clones, roughly 75% recorded once. Germline CDR1 is SGHTS and CDR2 is YDEGEE. The CDR3 sequence is 17 residues long. Trimming shortened V by 4 bases and J by 0 bases, and 19 bases separated the two germline ends. The source of the sample is a study of T cells in localized non-small cell lung cancer. Study conclusions and caveats: Longer survival (overall) was linked to higher T cell density in blood. Clonality peaked in uninvolved adjacent lung rather than tumor. Adjacent lung had a median about 60 of the 100 largest tumor clones.

The J gene is TRBJ1-1, the V gene TRBV5-8, with a possible D match to TRBD1 (5 bases). The TCR was taken from a man between 40 and 69 years old with stage II squamous cell lung carcinoma. Here the sequenced sample was PBMCs, taken before any cancer treatment. The CDR3, as DNA: TGTGCCAGCAGCAGGTTCTTATTAGACAGAATGAACACTGAAGCTTTCTTT. This encodes CASSRFLLDRMNTEAFF. Together with reference TRBV5-8 and TRBJ1-1, the CDR3 gives the full variable domain: EAGVTQSPTHLIKTRGQQATLRCSPISGHTSVYWYQQALGLGLQFLLWYDEGEERNRGNFPPRFSGRQFPNYSSELNVNALELEDSALYLCASSRFLLDRMNTEAFFGQGTRLTVV.